This T cell receptor (beta chain) was obtained from a study of blood T cells in healthy people across ages. Study-level results: Donor CMV infection status was unknown, possibly confounding age-related changes in expanded clonotypes. Researchers report that TCR beta diversity correlated strongly with naive T cell percentage.

Alongside a J-beta primer mix, a sample-barcoded 5' primer served in a second PCR lasting about 6 to 12 cycles. Via MiXCR, TCRdb re-called the 5' RACE reads, giving one row per CDR3 protein. This sample carries under 1,000,000 distinct CDR3 sequences, about 46% of them seen once, and the ten largest clones take around a sixth. Comment on this clonotype: Antigen unknown. A much larger clone lies one base from this, so it may be a read error.

CDR1 and CDR2 from the germline V gene are SGHRS and YFSETQ. The CDR3 length is 16 residues. With 5 bases clipped from V and 2 bases from J, the junction kept 11 bases outside the gene matches. Isolation of PBMCs gave at least 7 million cells per sample. This clonotype was sampled from an elderly man in good health. V gene TRBV5-1 combines with J gene TRBJ2-3; 7 bases fit TRBD2. Sequenced material: blood. DNA for the CDR3: TGCGCCAGCAGTAAAACTCCTAGCGGACTCACAGATACGCAGTATTTT. It yields the protein CASSKTPSGLTDTQYF.